Following are 26 T cell receptor beta chains from one sample sequenced in a study of T cells after yellow fever vaccination. Each CDR3 protein is one row after TCRdb ran MiXCR on the 5' RACE reads. The table has around 310,000 distinct CDR3 sequences, around 4% seen once. The sample here was PBMCs, taken on the day of the yellow fever booster vaccination. The receptor source for this set is a man younger than 35 who received the YFV17D yellow fever vaccine.

This clonotype was seen many times. The genes are TRBV7-9 and TRBJ2-1; TRBD2 matches at 7 bases. CDR1 is SEHNR and CDR2 is FQNEAQ in the germline V gene (reference sequence). The V segment lost 4 bases and the J segment 3 bases; nucleotides outside the gene matches: 9. The CDR3 length is 16 residues. The CDR3 loop is CASSSPRGEGYNEQFF. CDR3 bases: TGTGCCAGCAGCTCTCCCCGGGGGGAAGGCTACAATGAGCAGTTCTTC.

The rearrangement links TRBV28 to TRBJ2-7; D unresolved. Looked up from germline, CDR1 is MDHEN and CDR2 is SYDVKM. There are 15 residues in the CDR3. Trimming cost V 3 bases and J 0 bases, with 12 bases left between them. The CDR3 DNA is TGTGCCAGCAGTTTTTTGGACGGATACTCCTACGAGCAGTACGTC. This translates into CASSFLDGYSYEQYV.

This clonotype turned up a few times. The V call is TRBV19, the J call TRBJ2-7, with D perhaps assigned TRBD1 or TRBD2 (5 bases each). Germline V CDR1 and CDR2: LNHDA, SQIVND (reference sequence). This CDR3 spans 16 amino acids. Trimming cost V 5 bases and J 2 bases, with 19 bases left between them. CDR3 protein: CASSAGGTNLAYEQYF. In DNA, the CDR3 is TGTGCCAGTAGTGCTGGGGGTACGAACTTGGCCTACGAGCAGTACTTC.

This chain joins TRBV7-2 and TRBJ1-1; no firm D call. This CDR3 region has 13 residues. Looked up from germline, CDR1 is SGHTA and CDR2 is FQGNSA. Trimming shortened V by 3 bases and J by 4 bases, and 9 bases separated the two germline ends. CDR3 DNA sequence: TGTGCCAGCAGCTTTACGGCGGGCACTGAAGCTTTCTTT. As protein: CASSFTAGTEAFF.

This clonotype was counted at least ten times. This chain joins TRBV5-1 and TRBJ2-3; 9 nucleotides agree with TRBD2. This CDR3 is built from 16 residues. Losses at the gene ends were 0 bases for V and 4 bases for J; bases not matched to a gene: 6. Germline loops: CDR1 SGHRS, CDR2 YFSETQ. CDR3 DNA sequence: TGCGCCAGCAGCTTGGGCGCGGGGGGGCCCGCAGATACGCAGTATTTT. Protein sequence: CASSLGAGGPADTQYF.

In DNA, the CDR3 is TGCGCCAGCGAAGCCAAGATAGTAGCGGGCTACAATGAGCAGTTCTTC. Protein: CASEAKIVAGYNEQFF. The V and J genes are TRBV4-1 and TRBJ2-1; TRBD2 matches 7 bases. The CDR3 covers 16 residues. Losses at the gene ends were 8 bases for V and 3 bases for J; bases not matched to a gene: 13. CDR1 and CDR2 from the germline V gene are MGHRA and YSYEKL.

Ten or more counts support this clonotype. The chain carries TRBV5-1 and TRBJ1-2, with D perhaps matching TRBD1 (6 bases). In germline, CDR1 is SGHRS, CDR2 YFSETQ. The V and J ends lost 4 bases and 4 bases respectively, with 14 bases between them. The CDR3 runs 14 residues. The CDR3 DNA sequence: TGCGCCAGCAGCCCAGGGCAGGGGCCCTATGGCTACACCTTC. Its translation is CASSPGQGPYGYTF.

The chain links TRBV4-3 to TRBJ1-2; 7 bases line up with TRBD1. There are 16 residues in the CDR3. The germline CDR1 and CDR2 sequences are LGHNA and YSLEER. Trimming removed 0 bases from V and 8 bases from J; junction bases left unmatched: 12. The CDR3 bases are TGCGCCAGCAGCCAAGAACCAGGGGGAAGCAGAACAGGCTACACCTTC. Translated, it gives CASSQEPGGSRTGYTF.

The V and J genes are TRBV2 and TRBJ2-2; D is possibly TRBD2 (6 bases). The V and J ends lost 6 bases and 4 bases respectively, with 12 bases between them. The CDR3 is made up of 14 amino acids. The germline CDR1 and CDR2 sequences are SNHLY and FYNNEI. CDR3 sequence: CASSPGDGTGELFF. CDR3 in DNA: TGTGCCAGCAGCCCGGGGGACGGCACCGGGGAGCTGTTTTTT. Supplemented by reference TRBV2 and TRBJ2-2, the full variable domain reads EPEVTQTPSHQVTQMGQEVILRCVPISNHLYFYWYRQILGQKVEFLVSFYNNEISEKSEIFDDQFSVERPDGSNFTLKIRSTKLEDSAMYFCASSPGDGTGELFFGEGSRLTVL.

This clonotype was detected ten times or more. The chain combines TRBV4-2 with TRBJ2-1; D is possibly TRBD1 (5 bases). The V and J ends lost 0 bases and 2 bases respectively, with 8 bases between them. Germline assignment: CDR1 LGHNA and CDR2 YNFKEQ. The CDR3 length is 15 residues. CDR3 bases: TGTGCCAGCAGCCAAGAAGGGGTCCCCTACAATGAGCAGTTCTTC. It specifies CASSQEGVPYNEQFF.

This clonotype showed up many times. This chain joins TRBV6-2 or TRBV6-3 and TRBJ2-5; D remains unclear. The CDR3 extends over 15 amino acids. V was pared by 2 bases and J by 5 bases, with 15 bases between. Germline CDR1 MNHEY, CDR2 SVGEGT. The CDR3 coding sequence is TGTGCCAGCAGTTACGAAGGGTCCTGGTGGGAGACCCAGTACTTC. Its translation: CASSYEGSWWETQYF.

This clonotype was counted ten times or more. The V and J genes are TRBV5-1 and TRBJ1-1; D gene uncertain. CDR3 size: 14 residues. From germline, CDR1 is SGHRS and CDR2 YFSETQ. V lost 4 bases, J lost 0 bases, and 10 bases lay in between. This CDR3 reads CASSPRSLNTEAFF. CDR3 in DNA: TGCGCCAGCAGCCCGAGGTCCTTGAACACTGAAGCTTTCTTT.

This clonotype has ten or more counts. This chain links TRBV15 with TRBJ1-6; possible D gene TRBD1, 6 bases. The CDR3 is made up of 16 amino acids. V dropped 1 base and J dropped 8 bases, with 15 bases sitting between them. CDR1 is LNHNV and CDR2 is YYDKDF in the germline V gene (reference sequence). CDR3 sequence: CATSRGSRGAYSPLHF. CDR3 nucleotide sequence: TGTGCCACCAGCAGAGGCTCGCGGGGGGCTTATTCACCCCTCCACTTT. The full variable domain, rest sourced from reference TRBV15 and TRBJ1-6, is DAMVIQNPRYQVTQFGKPVTLSCSQTLNHNVMYWYQQKSSQAPKLLFHYYDKDFNNEADTPDNFQSRRPNTSFCFLDIRSPGLGDTAMYLCATSRGSRGAYSPLHFGNGTRLTVT.

There are many counts of this clonotype. The V gene is TRBV6-5, the J gene TRBJ1-4, with D possibly TRBD1 on 5 matching bases. The germline CDR1 and CDR2 sequences are MNHEY and SVGAGI. V was cut by 0 bases and J by 4 bases, with 9 bases left in between. The CDR3 has 15 amino acids. The CDR3 is CASSYSGRINEKLFF. The CDR3 region has the DNA TGTGCCAGCAGTTACTCGGGACGGATTAATGAAAAACTGTTTTTT.

The chain combines TRBV18 with TRBJ2-1, with a possible D match to TRBD2 (7 bases). Trimming stripped 3 bases from V and 5 bases from J, with 14 bases between. Germline V gene sequence: CDR1 KGHSH, CDR2 LQKENI. The CDR3 contains 15 residues. In DNA, the CDR3 is TGTGCCAGCTCACCCTCGAGGGGGGGAAACAATGAGCAGTTCTTC. This codes for CASSPSRGGNNEQFF. The whole variable domain, remainder taken from reference TRBV18 and TRBJ2-1, is NAGVMQNPRHLVRRRGQEARLRCSPMKGHSHVYWYRQLPEEGLKFMVYLQKENIIDESGMPKERFSAEFPKEGPSILRIQQVVRGDSAAYFCASSPSRGGNNEQFFGPGTRLTVL.

This clonotype was seen repeatedly, ten times or more. This chain joins TRBV7-2 and TRBJ1-5; TRBD1 might be the D (5 bases). V was shortened by 5 bases and J by 5 bases, with 16 bases between the two germline ends. Per germline, CDR1 SGHTA and CDR2 FQGNSA. CDR3 length: 15 residues. CDR3 in amino acids: CASSPHGGRDQPQHF. CDR3 bases: TGTGCCAGCAGCCCCCACGGGGGTCGAGATCAGCCCCAGCATTTT. Looking up the rest from reference TRBV7-2 and TRBJ1-5 gives the full variable domain: GAGVSQSPSNKVTEKGKDVELRCDPISGHTALYWYRQSLGQGLEFLIYFQGNSAPDKSGLPSDRFSAERTGGSVSTLTIQRTQQEDSAVYLCASSPHGGRDQPQHFGDGTRLSIL.

Ten or more counts support this clonotype. The chain is built from TRBV7-9 and TRBJ2-1, with D possibly being TRBD2 (6 bases). Trimming removed 4 bases at V and 2 bases at J, with 18 bases between. CDR1 and CDR2 from the germline V gene are SEHNR and FQNEAQ (reference sequence). This CDR3 contains 17 residues. CDR3 coding DNA: TGTGCCAGCAGCTGGAGGGCCAGTCCGACTGCCTACAATGAGCAGTTCTTC. Protein: CASSWRASPTAYNEQFF.

Note on this clonotype: A junction boundary mismatches the germline segment, possibly from a read error. The chain recombines TRBV6-5 with TRBJ2-2; 8 nucleotides match TRBD2. Per the germline V gene, CDR1 is MNHEY and CDR2 is SVGAGI. The CDR3 is 16 residues long. The CDR3 sequence: CASCYSAGGNTGELFF. The CDR3 region has the DNA TGTGCCAGCTGTTACTCTGCGGGGGGAAACACCGGGGAGCTGTTTTTT.

This clonotype occurred many times. The rearrangement links TRBV5-1 to TRBJ2-3; D gene unclear. The V and J ends lost 0 bases and 6 bases respectively, with 17 bases between them. The CDR3 extends over 16 amino acids. Germline V CDR1 and CDR2: SGHRS, YFSETQ. Here the CDR3 DNA reads TGCGCCAGCAGCTTGGGACAAACGCCCTCGGGCGATACGCAGTATTTT. Its protein product is CASSLGQTPSGDTQYF. The full variable domain, rest sourced from reference TRBV5-1 and TRBJ2-3, is KAGVTQTPRYLIKTRGQQVTLSCSPISGHRSVSWYQQTPGQGLQFLFEYFSETQRNKGNFPGRFSGRQFSNSRSEMNVSTLELGDSALYLCASSLGQTPSGDTQYFGPGTRLTVL.

In this sample, this clonotype turned up many times. This sequence joins TRBV7-2 and TRBJ1-2, with unresolved D. Trimming removed 1 base at V and 4 bases at J, with 7 bases between. Germline V gene sequence: CDR1 SGHTA, CDR2 FQGNSA. The CDR3 totals 13 residues. CDR3 bases: TGTGCCAGCAGCTTAGGAGACGCCTATGGCTACACCTTC. It specifies CASSLGDAYGYTF.

This clonotype showed up many times. The chain couples TRBV15 to TRBJ2-1, with 9 nucleotides matching TRBD1. The trim removed 5 bases at V and 5 bases at J, leaving 4 bases unmatched. From germline, CDR1 is LNHNV and CDR2 YYDKDF (reference sequence). The CDR3 totals 14 residues. CDR3 DNA: TGTGCCACCAGCCTGGACAGGGGAAACAATGAGCAGTTCTTC. As protein: CATSLDRGNNEQFF.

This chain uses TRBV3-1 with TRBJ2-3, with 9 bases aligning to TRBD1. Germline-derived CDR1 and CDR2 are LGHDT and YNNKEL (reference sequence). CDR3 length: 13 amino acids. The junction had 5 bases not matched to a gene; V was cut back by 4 bases and J by 9 bases. In DNA, the CDR3 is TGTGCCAGCAGCCGGGACAGGGACCAGACGCAGTATTTT. Amino acid sequence: CASSRDRDQTQYF.

This clonotype was observed many times. The rearrangement joins TRBV28 to TRBJ2-5; possibly TRBD1 or TRBD2 for D (5 bases each). Germline CDR1 MDHEN, CDR2 SYDVKM. V was clipped by 7 bases and J by 3 bases, with 12 bases between them. The CDR3 extends over 13 amino acids. The CDR3 coding sequence is TGTGCCAGCACCCTTGGGGGAAAAGAGACCCAGTACTTC. This encodes CASTLGGKETQYF.

This clonotype came up a few times. The V and J genes are TRBV7-8 and TRBJ2-6, with D hard to call. The CDR3 extends over 17 amino acids. Between the trimmed V and J ends, which lost 2 bases and 2 bases, there was a span of 13 bases. Germline CDR1 is SGHVS and CDR2 is FQNEAQ. The CDR3 DNA reads as TGTGCCAGCAGCTTAAATATTCATGGGGCTGGGGCCAACGTCCTGACTTTC. This translates into CASSLNIHGAGANVLTF.

This clonotype was seen repeatedly, ten times or more. The chain is built from TRBV5-1 and TRBJ1-4, with a possible D match to TRBD1 (5 bases). The V and J ends lost 6 bases and 7 bases respectively, with 13 bases between them. The CDR3 runs 13 residues. Germline CDR1 and CDR2: SGHRS and YFSETQ. The CDR3 DNA reads TGCGCCAGCAACGAGCCAGGGACTGAAAAACTGTTTTTT. Amino acid sequence: CASNEPGTEKLFF.

This clonotype has at least ten counts. The chain couples TRBV20-1 to TRBJ2-2; TRBD2 agrees at 15 bases. CDR3 length: 15 residues. Per germline, CDR1 DFQATT and CDR2 SNEGSKA (reference sequence). V gave up 5 bases and J gave up 7 bases; unmatched junction bases: 5. In nucleotides, the CDR3 is TGCAGTGCTGCCGGGACTAGCGGGGGGTACGGGGAGCTGTTTTTT. This encodes CSAAGTSGGYGELFF.